The rows below give T cell receptor beta chains drawn from one sample of a study of cytomegalovirus exposure and HLA in healthy donors. TCRdb keeps only in-frame clones here, not all; method: immunoSEQ multiplex PCR. The sample lists approximately 140,000 clones, 70% to 80% occurring once. The sequenced sample was PBMCs. The receptors were gathered from a woman aged 50 to 65 in good health and CMV-seronegative. CDR3s include the opening cysteine and the closing phenylalanine or tryptophan. The order of the fields is V gene, clone size, D gene, J gene, CDR3 protein. D genes are given only for firm matches. Rows may omit the clone size; those that give it use once, few, many or a size class.

TRBV29-1	once	.	TRBJ1-3	CSVELQDRGGNTIYF
TRBV19	few	.	TRBJ1-4	CASTGTINEKLFF
TRBV7-7	.	.	TRBJ2-2	CASSLTPRGRRWGELFF
TRBV6-6	few	.	TRBJ1-5	CASSYAGTGQPQHF
TRBV10-2	.	TRBD2	TRBJ2-1	CASSGDGTRGDEQFF
TRBV5-6	.	.	TRBJ1-2	CASSLDVAGINYGYTF
TRBV30	.	.	TRBJ1-6	CAWREGQNSPLHF
TRBV2	.	TRBD2	TRBJ2-3	CASRDRGAGGTLRTDTQYF
TRBV28	.	TRBD1	TRBJ1-2	CASSLQGNLFGYTF
TRBV5-4	.	TRBD1	TRBJ1-2	CASSRPDRANYGYTF
TRBV7-6	.	.	TRBJ2-6	CASSLEGFSGANVLTF
TRBV4-1	.	TRBD1	TRBJ2-1	CASSQSNRGRYNEQFF
TRBV10-3	.	TRBD2	TRBJ2-7	CAITDGGAGYEQYF
TRBV28	.	TRBD1	TRBJ1-5	CASSDEVTGGFYSNQPQHF
TRBV11-2	.	TRBD1	TRBJ2-7	CASSLGGGDRYREQYF
TRBV18	once	TRBD2	TRBJ2-3	CASSPPQRGSTDTQYF
TRBV7-9	.	.	TRBJ1-1	CASTKDTSVPEAFF
TRBV7-2	.	TRBD1	TRBJ2-7	CASSSRTGIPYEQYF
TRBV29-1	once	.	.	CSVFAAGASYEQYF
TRBV30	.	TRBD1	TRBJ1-2	CAWIKGSRDRLLVKGYTF
TRBV28	.	.	TRBJ2-7	CASRNNRVVYEQYF
TRBV7-8	once	.	TRBJ2-5	CASSLNAGLQETQYF
TRBV6-1	.	.	TRBJ2-5	CASSGVGGETQYF
TRBV28	.	TRBD1	TRBJ1-2	CASRSDSRGIRGYTF
TRBV5-1	.	.	TRBJ2-1	CASSLTGYNEQFF
TRBV30	.	.	TRBJ1-2	CAWTVGVSGYTF
TRBV11-2	few	.	TRBJ2-1	CASTWGRTIGEQFF
TRBV5-5	.	TRBD1	TRBJ1-3	CASSERQGFTGNTIYF
TRBV6-6	few	TRBD2	TRBJ2-1	CASITRASGGAGEQFF